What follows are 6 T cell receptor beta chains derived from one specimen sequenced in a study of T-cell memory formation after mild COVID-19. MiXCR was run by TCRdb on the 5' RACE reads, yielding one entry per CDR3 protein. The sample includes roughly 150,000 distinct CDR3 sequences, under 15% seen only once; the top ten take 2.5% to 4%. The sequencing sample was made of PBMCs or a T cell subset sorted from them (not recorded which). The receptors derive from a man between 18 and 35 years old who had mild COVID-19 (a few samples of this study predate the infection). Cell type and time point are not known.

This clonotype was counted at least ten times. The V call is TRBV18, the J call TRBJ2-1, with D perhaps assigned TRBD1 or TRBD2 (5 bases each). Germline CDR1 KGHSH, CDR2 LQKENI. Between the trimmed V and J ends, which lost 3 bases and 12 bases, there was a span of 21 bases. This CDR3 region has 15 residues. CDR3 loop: CASSPGPDGAIAQFF. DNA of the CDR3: TGTGCCAGCTCACCGGGTCCCGACGGGGCAATCGCGCAGTTCTTC.

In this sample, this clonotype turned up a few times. The CDR3 protein is CSAGRQGNQPQHF. The DNA for the CDR3 is TGCAGTGCTGGGCGACAGGGGAATCAGCCCCAGCATTTT. V is TRBV20-1 and J is TRBJ1-5; TRBD1 matches at 8 bases. This CDR3 region has 13 residues. Germline V CDR1 and CDR2: DFQATT, SNEGSKA (reference sequence). Losses at the gene ends were 5 bases for V and 4 bases for J; bases not matched to a gene: 4.

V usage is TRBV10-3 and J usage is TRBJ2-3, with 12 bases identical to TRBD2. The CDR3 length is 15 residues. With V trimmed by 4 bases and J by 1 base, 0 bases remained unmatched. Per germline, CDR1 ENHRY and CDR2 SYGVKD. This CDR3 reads CAISGLAGGTDTQYF. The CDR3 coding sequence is TGTGCCATCAGTGGACTAGCGGGGGGCACAGATACGCAGTATTTT.

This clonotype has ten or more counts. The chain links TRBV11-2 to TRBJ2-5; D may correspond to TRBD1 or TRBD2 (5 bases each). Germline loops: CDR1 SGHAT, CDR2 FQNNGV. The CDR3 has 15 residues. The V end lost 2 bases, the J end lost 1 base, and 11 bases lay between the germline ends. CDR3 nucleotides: TGTGCCAGCAGCTTATTTCCGGGACCCCAAGAGACCCAGTACTTC. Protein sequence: CASSLFPGPQETQYF.

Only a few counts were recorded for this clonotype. DNA for the CDR3: TGTGCCAGCAGCCCCCTAGCGGGGGCCGCAGATACGCAGTATTTT. This gives the protein CASSPLAGAADTQYF. The chain has TRBV6-5 and TRBJ2-3, with 10 bases aligning to TRBD2. Germline CDR1 and CDR2: MNHEY and SVGAGI. The J segment lost 4 bases and the V segment lost 6 bases, leaving 7 bases of the junction unmatched. This CDR3 is 15 amino acids long.

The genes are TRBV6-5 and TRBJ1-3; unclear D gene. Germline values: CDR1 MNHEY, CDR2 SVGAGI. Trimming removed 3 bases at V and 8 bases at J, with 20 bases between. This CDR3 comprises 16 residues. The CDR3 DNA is TGTGCCAGCAGTTATCGCGGGCGAACACGGTCGGACACCATATATTTT. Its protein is CASSYRGRTRSDTIYF.